This T cell receptor (beta chain) was observed in a study of shared clonotypes between healthy human individuals (dated by TCRdb to the early 2020s). Background on the whole study: A couple of women and three men aged 18 to 49 years were included in the cohort. For each donor, CD4 naive and CD4 memory were each run on three plates, CD8 naive on two plates, and CD8 memory on one plate. The study deeply sequenced blood TCR repertoires of five healthy adults to estimate repertoire size and the extent of clonotype sharing between individuals. To increase sequencing depth and limit assay-specific biases, TCR repertoire library preparation and sequencing were carried out by different laboratories using diverse techniques. Between about 0.85 and 9.5 billion PBMCs per donor were obtained by leukapheresis.

The paper's findings and limits, for the study overall: Sampling was restricted to blood, and TCR repertoires in tissue are likely to differ from TCR repertoires in blood. Naive subsets generally had larger estimated clonotype richness than memory subsets. Sharing across a few donors was observed for about 5% of naive CD4, over 3% of naive CD8, over 2% of memory CD4, and about 0.4% of memory CD8 clonotypes. Clonotypes shared by all four sorted-subset donors showed higher generation probabilities than non-shared clonotypes. Rarefaction of sorted-subset datasets indicated incomplete sequencing despite the large sequencing depth. The small number of donors limited the genetic and exposure-history diversity represented. Pairwise subsampling led to the expectation that sequencing depth would affect the degree of clonotype sharing among donors.

As for this clone: This receptor's antigen is unknown. Base qualities are not at hand, and no much larger clone is one base apart.

Per the germline V gene (reference sequence), LNHDA is the CDR1 and SQIVND is the CDR2. The CDR3 starts with the cysteine, ends with the phenylalanine, and has 14 residues. Only the CDR3 portion is preserved as DNA: 42 bases, with reading frame beginning at the first base. V is cut back by 10 bases and J by 4 bases, with 11 bases in the junction unmatched. The donors were healthy, HIV-negative adults who had no recently reported acute infections or vaccinations. Every donor was a Caucasian adult living in Nashville, Tennessee, USA. CD4+ T cells were enriched by magnetic negative selection; naive cells were then positively selected on CD45RA, and the negative fraction formed the memory subset. After blood collection by leukapheresis, PBMCs were isolated using Ficoll-Histopaque density gradient centrifugation and then cryopreserved in the vapor phase of liquid nitrogen. Purity and quantity of every magnetically sorted T cell population were checked by analytical flow cytometry. Genomic DNA was isolated from every sorted fraction and measured by UV absorbance on a Nanodrop 2000c.

Using the deep immunoSEQ assay, TCR CDR3 regions were amplified from genomic DNA by multiplex PCR. For each cell subset, the extracted genomic DNA was distributed evenly across all wells of several immunoSEQ 96-well plates, and each plate served as one replicate. For sorted subsets, each replicate PCR was loaded with roughly 0.2 ug genomic DNA, equivalent to about 30,000 T cell genomes. Purified libraries were quantified with a Qubit 3.0 fluorometer, sized on a Bioanalyzer 2100, and re-quantified with the KAPA Library Quantification kit. A separate single-read 150-cycle Illumina NextSeq 550 flow cell was used to sequence each immunoSEQ 96-well plate. The authors' analysis ran thus. Because the immunoSEQ output held only junctional sequences and lacked quality scores, the filtering could not match the filtering applied to full-length reads. To assign V/J genes and CDR3, sequences were annotated using PyIR, a Python wrapper for IgBLAST v1.9, with IMGT germline references. Reads were removed for weak V/J assignments (E-value above 1e-6), missing CDR3, stop codons, out-of-frame junctions, or ambiguous translated residues. V3J clonotypes were defined as sequences sharing an identical inferred V gene, J gene, and CDR3 amino acid sequence. The percentage overlap between two repertoires was calculated by dividing the number of shared unique clonotypes by the size of the smaller repertoire. RTK rarefaction, the Chao1 estimator, and Recon v2.1 estimates of unobserved clonotypes were used to assess repertoire richness. For all TCRbeta clonotypes obtained by the gDNA method from a handful of donors, generation probabilities were computed with OLGA. TCRdb took over this immuneACCESS table, retaining in-frame rearrangements with V and J assigned. Such tables are incomplete; in checked studies, under half of the missing clones stem from an unresolved V gene, and the remainder is unexplained. Clone size and V and J calls were adopted from that table, with D and trimming inferred from the DNA. The sample table holds under 600,000 clones, of which about 96% were seen once. Around 0.066% of the sample belongs to the ten largest clones.

Recombination linked TRBV19 to TRBJ2-7; the central 9 bases match TRBD1. Sequencing was carried out using naive CD4+ T cells sorted from blood. The intended sense of this specimen's cell subset or site label: CD45RA+ positively selected. The sequence was collected from a young woman in good health. The sequenced DNA is TGTGCCACCAAACTAGGGACAGGGCTATACGAGCAGTACTTC. This gives the protein CATKLGTGLYEQYF. With all but the CDR3 taken from the reference TRBV19 and TRBJ2-7 genes, the full variable domain is: DGGITQSPKYLFRKEGQNVTLSCEQNLNHDAMYWYRQDPGQGLRLIYYSQIVNDFQKGDIAEGYSVSREKKESFPLTVTSAQKNPTAFYLCATKLGTGLYEQYFGPGTRLTVT.